The 28 T cell receptor beta chains listed next were all sequenced from one sample in a study of patients and donors after allogeneic stem cell transplantation. TCRdb processed the RT-PCR reads anew with MiXCR; each CDR3 protein has one entry. The repertoire has approximately 220,000 distinct CDR3 sequences, roughly two fifths of them found once; the top ten carry 11%. Material: blood, either unsorted or a sorted T cell fraction (not recorded which). These receptor sequences come from a human donor who was either an allogeneic HSCT recipient or a stem cell or donor lymphocyte infusion donor (not recorded which). It is not recorded whose cells these are; they may come from a transplant donor.

This clonotype was observed a handful of times. The rearrangement links TRBV12-3 or TRBV12-4 to TRBJ1-2, with D possibly TRBD1 on 5 matching bases. The CDR3 extends over 14 amino acids. The V and J ends lost 6 bases and 2 bases respectively, with 13 bases between them. CDR3 amino acids: CASSPGGGNYGYTF. The CDR3 coding sequence is TGTGCCAGCAGCCCGGGGGGTGGGAACTATGGCTACACCTTC.

This clonotype was recorded a few times. The J gene is TRBJ2-1, the V gene TRBV15; 11 bases fit TRBD2. Germline CDR1 reads LNHNV; CDR2 reads YYDKDF (reference sequence). J was trimmed by 0 bases and V by 1 base; bases with no gene match: 8. The CDR3 has 19 residues. CDR3 bases: TGTGCCACCAGCAGAGCTGGGACTAGCGGCCTAAGCTCCTACAATGAGCAGTTCTTC. Protein: CATSRAGTSGLSSYNEQFF. Using reference TRBV15 and TRBJ2-1 for the parts outside the CDR3, the full variable domain is DAMVIQNPRYQVTQFGKPVTLSCSQTLNHNVMYWYQQKSSQAPKLLFHYYDKDFNNEADTPDNFQSRRPNTSFCFLDIRSPGLGDTAMYLCATSRAGTSGLSSYNEQFFGPGTRLTVL.

This clonotype has just a few counts. This rearrangement joins TRBV9 to TRBJ1-1; D call uncertain. Germline V gives CDR1 SGDLS, CDR2 YYNGEE. The CDR3 totals 14 residues. Trimming removed 4 bases at V and 3 bases at J, with 13 bases between. The DNA for the CDR3 is TGTGCCAGCAGCCCCCAAGAATGGGACACTGAAGCTTTCTTT. Encoded protein: CASSPQEWDTEAFF.

This rearrangement joins TRBV5-1 to TRBJ2-7; the D is unclear. CDR1 is SGHRS and CDR2 is YFSETQ in the germline V gene. CDR3 length: 16 residues. With 0 bases removed from V and 2 bases from J, the gap between germline ends came to 15 bases. In DNA form, the CDR3 reads TGCGCCAGCAGCTTGGCCGCGGCCGTTACTACCTACGAGCAGTACTTC. Protein: CASSLAAAVTTYEQYF.

V is TRBV27 and J is TRBJ1-1; TRBD1 matches at 9 bases. Germline-derived CDR1 and CDR2 are MNHEY and SMNVEV (reference sequence). The CDR3 contains 15 residues. The J segment lost 2 bases and the V segment lost 4 bases, leaving 5 bases of the junction unmatched. The CDR3 nucleotides are TGTGCCAGCAGTTCCCGACAGGGGGAAAACACTGAAGCTTTCTTT. This codes for CASSSRQGENTEAFF.

This clonotype appeared a few times. J is TRBJ1-1 and V is TRBV10-3; D call uncertain. This CDR3 is 17 amino acids long. Germline V CDR1 and CDR2: ENHRY, SYGVKD. Trimming removed 0 bases from V and 0 bases from J, with 14 bases in between. CDR3 in DNA: TGTGCCATCAGTGAGTCGATTCTCCAGGAGATGAACACTGAAGCTTTCTTT. The encoded protein is CAISESILQEMNTEAFF.

This clonotype has only a few counts. The V gene is TRBV20-1, the J gene TRBJ1-4; D is perhaps TRBD1 (5 bases). The ends were cut back, 7 bases at V and 4 bases at J, with 10 bases in the middle. In germline, CDR1 is DFQATT, CDR2 SNEGSKA (reference sequence). The CDR3 loop spans 12 amino acids. In nucleotides, the CDR3 is TGCAGTGTGGGGGGATTTAATGAAAAACTGTTTTTT. It translates to CSVGGFNEKLFF.

This clonotype was counted between two and nine times. The gene calls are TRBV6-4 and TRBJ2-3; TRBD2 matches at 7 bases. CDR3 length equals 15 residues. V shed 5 bases and J 1 base; nucleotides not matched to a gene: 6. Germline V lookup: CDR1 MRHNA, CDR2 SNTAGT. DNA for the CDR3: TGTGCCAGCAGTCCATCGGCGGGGGGCACAGATACGCAGTATTTT. Protein: CASSPSAGGTDTQYF.

The rearrangement links TRBV10-2 to TRBJ1-5, with 10 bases fitting TRBD1. V shed 6 bases, J shed 2 bases, and the junction held 7 bases outside the gene matches. The CDR3 has 16 amino acids. Germline loops: CDR1 WSHSY, CDR2 SAAADI. The CDR3 loop reads CASRAGGTGGNQPQHF. CDR3 nucleotides: TGCGCCAGCAGAGCGGGGGGGACAGGGGGCAATCAGCCCCAGCATTTT.

This rearrangement joins TRBV7-9 to TRBJ2-7; perhaps TRBD1 as D (6 bases). CDR1 and CDR2 (germline): SEHNR, FQNEAQ (reference sequence). The CDR3 runs to 16 residues. V lost 5 bases and J 4 bases, leaving 21 bases between the germline ends. CDR3 residues: CASSPRMDGGPYEQYF. In nucleotides, the CDR3 is TGTGCCAGCAGCCCCCGGATGGATGGGGGCCCTTACGAGCAGTACTTC.

This clonotype occurred a few times. The chain carries TRBV5-1 and TRBJ1-1, with D unclear. CDR1 and CDR2 (germline): SGHRS, YFSETQ. V was trimmed by 2 bases and J by 7 bases, leaving 6 bases between them. The CDR3 spans 11 residues. CDR3 loop: CASSFGSEAFF. The CDR3 DNA sequence: TGCGCCAGCAGCTTCGGGAGTGAAGCTTTCTTT. Full variable domain (remainder filled in from reference TRBV5-1 and TRBJ1-1): KAGVTQTPRYLIKTRGQQVTLSCSPISGHRSVSWYQQTPGQGLQFLFEYFSETQRNKGNFPGRFSGRQFSNSRSEMNVSTLELGDSALYLCASSFGSEAFFGQGTRLTVV.

The J gene is TRBJ2-5, the V gene TRBV11-2; a weak D match, TRBD1 (5 bases). CDR3 length: 14 residues. V dropped 5 bases and J dropped 5 bases, with 15 bases sitting between them. Germline loops: CDR1 SGHAT, CDR2 FQNNGV. This chain's CDR3 is CASSPNRLGETQYF. In DNA form, the CDR3 reads TGTGCCAGCAGCCCAAACAGGCTAGGGGAGACCCAGTACTTC.

The genes are TRBV4-3 and TRBJ2-2; a weak D match, TRBD1 (6 bases). From germline, CDR1 is LGHNA and CDR2 YSLEER. The germline V and J ends were trimmed by 2 bases and 3 bases, with 13 bases remaining between them. The CDR3 is 16 residues long. CDR3 region: CASSQSGGADTGELFF. The CDR3 DNA follows: TGCGCCAGCAGCCAATCTGGGGGCGCGGACACCGGGGAGCTGTTTTTT.

V and J are TRBV10-3 and TRBJ1-4; D is undetermined. Trimming left V 10 bases short and J 4 bases short, with 7 bases between. CDR1 is ENHRY and CDR2 is SYGVKD in the germline V gene. The CDR3 is 11 amino acids. The chain's CDR3 is CASKLNEKLFF. CDR3 coding DNA: TGTGCCAGCAAGCTTAATGAAAAACTGTTTTTT.

The J gene is TRBJ1-2, the V gene TRBV6-2 or TRBV6-3; D unclear. Germline CDR1 MNHEY, CDR2 SVGEGT. V was trimmed by 5 bases and J by 5 bases, leaving 12 bases between them. The CDR3 length is 13 residues. The CDR3 here is CASSTGEGYGYTF. CDR3 bases: TGTGCCAGCAGTACGGGTGAAGGGTATGGCTACACCTTC.

The J gene is TRBJ1-5, the V gene TRBV20-1; a weak D match, TRBD1 (5 bases). V gave up 6 bases and J gave up 5 bases, with 11 bases separating them. This CDR3 has 12 residues. Germline values: CDR1 DFQATT, CDR2 SNEGSKA (reference sequence). CDR3 in DNA: TGCAGTGCCACCAGGGAGGATCAGCCCCAGCATTTT. Amino acid sequence: CSATREDQPQHF.

This chain uses TRBV19 with TRBJ1-6, with D tentatively TRBD1 (6 bases). Germline loops: CDR1 LNHDA, CDR2 SQIVND (reference sequence). The V end was cut by 9 bases, the J end by 10 bases, with 19 bases between. The CDR3 has 14 amino acids. Here the CDR3 DNA reads TGTGCCAGCAAACCTGTCAGGGGAGGGTCACCCCTCCACTTT. Translating it yields CASKPVRGGSPLHF.

The V and J genes are TRBV4-1 and TRBJ1-6, with D possibly TRBD1 on 5 matching bases. V was shortened by 2 bases and J by 11 bases, with 13 bases between the two germline ends. In germline, CDR1 is MGHRA, CDR2 YSYEKL. The CDR3 extends over 14 amino acids. CDR3 nucleotide sequence: TGCGCCAGCAGCCAATTATGGGGGATTCCACCCCTCCACTTT. Translating it yields CASSQLWGIPPLHF.

The chain links TRBV6-6 to TRBJ1-6; D might be TRBD1 (5 bases). The CDR3 length is 13 residues. Trimming took off 6 bases at V and 7 bases at J, with 10 bases between the two ends. Germline CDR1 is MNHNY and CDR2 is SVGAGI (reference sequence). The CDR3 is CASSSYRNSPLHF. The CDR3 nucleotides read TGTGCCAGCAGCTCCTACAGGAATTCACCCCTCCACTTT.

A few counts support this clonotype. The rearrangement joins TRBV30 to TRBJ1-3; tentative D call: TRBD1 (5 bases). The CDR3 is 15 amino acids. CDR1 is GTSNPN and CDR2 is SVGIG in the germline V gene (reference sequence). V lost 2 bases and J lost 0, with 11 bases in between. CDR3 amino acids: CAWSRDRSSGNTIYF. Written as DNA, the CDR3 is TGTGCCTGGAGTCGGGACCGGAGCTCTGGAAACACCATATATTTT.

This clonotype has a handful of counts. The chain combines TRBV6-5 with TRBJ1-1; D not certain. The ends were cut back, 0 bases at V and 3 bases at J, with 11 bases in the middle. The germline CDR1 and CDR2 sequences are MNHEY and SVGAGI. This CDR3 has 15 residues. The CDR3 DNA reads as TGTGCCAGCAGTTACTCGATAGTGGAGGACACTGAAGCTTTCTTT. It yields the protein CASSYSIVEDTEAFF.

This clonotype was observed a few times. This chain connects TRBV19 to TRBJ1-2, with 9 bases matching TRBD1. CDR1 and CDR2 (germline): LNHDA, SQIVND (reference sequence). J lost 3 bases, V lost 4 bases, and 3 bases had no gene match. The CDR3 runs 14 residues. DNA for the CDR3: TGTGCCAGTAGTAGGCGGACAGGGGACTATGGCTACACCTTC. It is translated as CASSRRTGDYGYTF.

This clonotype was seen a handful of times. Here the CDR3 DNA reads TGTGCCAGCAGGAGAACAGGGGAACAGTACTTC. This codes for CASRRTGEQYF. The chain carries TRBV28 and TRBJ2-7; 7 bases align to TRBD1. CDR3 size: 11 residues. V lost 6 bases and J lost 10; bases outside the gene matches: 6. Looked up from germline, CDR1 is MDHEN and CDR2 is SYDVKM.

The V call is TRBV21-1, the J call TRBJ2-2; the D segment call TRBD1 is taken from the table without a DNA check. TRBV21-1 is termed a pseudogene. The CDR3 consists of 13 residues. CDR3 coding DNA: TGTGCCCCAGGGGACGGATATACCGGGGAGCTGTTTTTT. Translation gives CAPGDGYTGELFF.

The rearrangement uses TRBV7-8 and TRBJ2-5; D ambiguous. The germline gives CDR1 SGHVS, CDR2 FQNEAQ. The CDR3 totals 13 residues. Trimming took off 5 bases at V and 5 bases at J, with 12 bases between the two ends. CDR3 sequence (DNA): TGTGCCAGCAGCGCGACACCTCGGGAGACCCAGTACTTC. Translated, it gives CASSATPRETQYF. Looking up the rest from reference TRBV7-8 and TRBJ2-5 gives the full variable domain: GAGVSQSPRYKVAKRGQDVALRCDPISGHVSLFWYQQALGQGPEFLTYFQNEAQLDKSGLPSDRFFAERPEGSVSTLKIQRTQQEDSAVYLCASSATPRETQYFGPGTRLLVL.

This chain uses TRBV27 with TRBJ2-7; D is possibly TRBD1 (5 bases). Per the germline V gene, CDR1 is MNHEY and CDR2 is SMNVEV (reference sequence). Trimming removed 2 bases from V and 0 bases from J, with 11 bases in between. This CDR3 comprises 15 residues. Here the CDR3 DNA reads TGTGCCAGCAGTTTACGCAGGGCCCTCTCCTACGAGCAGTACTTC. This encodes CASSLRRALSYEQYF.

The chain carries TRBV5-5 and TRBJ2-7, with D maybe TRBD1 (6 bases). CDR3 length equals 15 residues. V was cut by 5 bases and J by 0 bases, with 15 bases left in between. Germline CDR1 and CDR2: SGHKS and YYEKEE (reference sequence). The CDR3 sequence is CASSPRPGDSYEQYF. The CDR3 nucleotides are TGTGCCAGCAGTCCTCGACCAGGGGACTCCTACGAGCAGTACTTC.

CDR3 DNA: TGCGCCAGCAGCTTGAGAGGGACTCCATTTGACAGGGACTATAGCAATCAGCCCCAGCATTTT. It translates to CASSLRGTPFDRDYSNQPQHF. This chain joins TRBV5-1 and TRBJ1-5, with TRBD1 matching over 7 bases. V was clipped by 1 base and J by 0 bases; unmatched bases: 19. The CDR3 is 21 residues long. Germline V gives CDR1 SGHRS, CDR2 YFSETQ.